This TCR beta chain derives from a study of shared clonotypes between healthy human individuals. Genomic DNA from each subset was divided evenly over several immunoSEQ plates. Using immunoSEQ multiplex PCR, the repertoire was profiled, and TCRdb retains in-frame clones only, with some absent. The data contain about 330,000 clones, roughly 84% of them singletons. The donor population consisted of healthy HIV-negative adults with no recent acute infections or vaccinations. This clone showed up just a few times. Its antigen is not identified. Study-wide results and caveats: Non-shared clonotypes had lower generation probabilities than those shared by all four donors. Depth of sequencing was expected to influence donor clonotype sharing.

Germline lookup yields CDR1 MNHEY and CDR2 SMNVEV (reference sequence). This CDR3 has 15 residues. Trimming took off 6 bases at V and 5 bases at J, with 19 bases between the two ends. The specimen was memory CD8+ T cells sorted from blood. Subset given: CD45RO+ cells pooled with CCR7-negative TemRA cells. The TCR was taken from a young man in good health. This chain uses TRBV27 with TRBJ2-5, with D perhaps TRBD1 (5 bases). This CDR3 reads CASRHRTRWKETQYF. Here the CDR3 DNA reads TGTGCCAGCAGGCACCGGACACGGTGGAAGGAGACCCAGTACTTC.